Listed below are T cell receptor beta chains from one sample, sequenced in a study of cytomegalovirus exposure and HLA in healthy donors. Profiled with immunoSEQ multiplex PCR; TCRdb holds only in-frame clones, not every one. The data show nearly 110,000 clones, 81% seen once. The sample taken for sequencing was PBMCs. Every receptor here comes from a man younger than 45 in good health and CMV-seronegative. Both conserved end residues are part of each CDR3. Each record gives: clone size, J gene, D gene, CDR3 length, V gene, CDR3 DNA, CDR3 protein. D genes are given only for firm matches. Size tells how often a clone was seen (once, few, many) or the class of an expanded clone, and some rows leave it out.

- | TRBJ1-1 | - | 14 | TRBV10-3 | TGTGCCATCAGTGAAGGTCCGGGGAACACTGAAGCTTTCTTT | CAISEGPGNTEAFF
- | TRBJ2-7 | TRBD1 | 15 | TRBV7-3 | TGTGCCAGCAGCTTAGGTTGGCAGGGGGCCTACGAGCAGTACTTC | CASSLGWQGAYEQYF
- | TRBJ1-1 | - | 14 | TRBV11-3 | TGTGCCAGCAGCTCGGGACAACTGAACACTGAAGCTTTCTTT | CASSSGQLNTEAFF
- | TRBJ2-1 | TRBD2 | 15 | TRBV6-5 | TGTGCCAGCAGACTAGGGACTAGCGGGTACAATGAGCAGTTCTTC | CASRLGTSGYNEQFF
- | TRBJ2-1 | TRBD2 | 16 | TRBV10-3 | TGTGCCATCAGTGAACAGCTAGCGGCCTCCTACAATGAGCAGTTCTTC | CAISEQLAASYNEQFF
- | TRBJ1-2 | TRBD1 | 14 | TRBV10-3 | TGTGCCATCAGTGAGTCTCAGGGGGCGGATGGCTACACCTTC | CAISESQGADGYTF
- | TRBJ2-7 | TRBD2 | 14 | TRBV27 | TGTGCCAGCAGATTAGCGGGAGGGCCGGAGGAGCAGTACTTC | CASRLAGGPEEQYF
- | TRBJ2-3 | TRBD2 | 14 | TRBV13 | TGTGCCAGCAGCACCGGACTAGCGGGAGATACGCAGTATTTT | CASSTGLAGDTQYF
few | TRBJ2-7 | - | 11 | TRBV6-1 | TGTGCCAGCACCAGATTTTACGAGCAGTACTTC | CASTRFYEQYF
- | TRBJ1-1 | - | 13 | TRBV10-3 | TGTGCCATCAGTGGGACAGAGAACACTGAAGCTTTCTTT | CAISGTENTEAFF
many | TRBJ2-3 | TRBD2 | 19 | TRBV7-3 | TGTGCCAGCAGCCCCGGGACGGGGGGATACAAAACATTCACAGATACGCAGTATTTT | CASSPGTGGYKTFTDTQYF
- | TRBJ2-5 | TRBD2 | 14 | TRBV5-6 | TGTGCCAGCAGCTTGGCGGGGGGGCGTGAGACCCAGTACTTC | CASSLAGGRETQYF
- | TRBJ1-5 | TRBD1 | 18 | TRBV7-8 | TGTGCCAGCAGCTTGGTGGACAGGGGGCGACGCAGCAATCAGCCCCAGCATTTT | CASSLVDRGRRSNQPQHF
- | TRBJ1-4 | - | 15 | TRBV30 | TGTGCCTGGAGTGGGCGGACAGACGATAATGAAAAACTGTTTTTT | CAWSGRTDDNEKLFF
- | TRBJ1-5 | - | 13 | TRBV28 | TGTGCCAGCAGTTTAACGGGGGATCAGCCCCAGCATTTT | CASSLTGDQPQHF
- | TRBJ2-7 | TRBD2 | 16 | TRBV7-7 | TGTGCTAGCAGCTTAGGCCCCCGGGGGGGCCCCTACGAGCAGTACTTC | CASSLGPRGGPYEQYF
- | TRBJ1-1 | - | 13 | TRBV25-1 | TGTGCCAGCAAAGTGGGGGGGGCGACTGAAGCTTTCTTT | CASKVGGATEAFF
- | TRBJ2-2 | TRBD1 | 19 | TRBV10-1 | TGCGCCAGCAGTGAGGAAGGCTACGGGACAGCCTCGAACACCGGGGAGCTGTTTTTT | CASSEEGYGTASNTGELFF
- | TRBJ2-3 | - | 15 | TRBV11-2 | TGTGCCAGCAGCTCCGGGACAACCCACACAGATACGCAGTATTTT | CASSSGTTHTDTQYF
many | TRBJ2-1 | TRBD1 | 15 | TRBV6-1 | TGTGCCAGCAGTACCCTCCGGACAGGGGGCAATGAGCAGTTCTTC | CASSTLRTGGNEQFF
- | TRBJ1-6 | - | 14 | TRBV18 | TGTGCCAGCTCACCACTACAGGGTGACTCACCCCTCCACTTT | CASSPLQGDSPLHF
- | TRBJ2-5 | - | 16 | TRBV5-4 | TGTGCCAGCAGCCCTTGGGATGCGGAGGTGGGAGAGACCCAGTACTTC | CASSPWDAEVGETQYF
- | TRBJ2-6 | - | 15 | TRBV30 | TGTGCCTGGAGTCCCATATCCGGTGGGGCCAACGTCCTGACTTTC | CAWSPISGGANVLTF
- | TRBJ1-1 | TRBD1 | 14 | TRBV5-1 | TGCGCCAGCAGCCTCGGACAGGGCGGAACTGAAGCTTTCTTT | CASSLGQGGTEAFF
- | TRBJ2-7 | TRBD1 | 14 | TRBV19 | TGTGCCAGTACTCCGACAGGGGGCATCTACGAGCAGTACTTC | CASTPTGGIYEQYF
- | TRBJ2-7 | TRBD1 | 16 | TRBV4-1 | TGCGCCAGCAGCCAAGGGATAACAGGGGGCCTCTACGAGCAGTACTTC | CASSQGITGGLYEQYF
few | TRBJ1-5 | TRBD1 | 14 | TRBV6-5 | TGTGCCAGCAGTTCCCTGACAGGGGTCCAGCCCCAGCATTTT | CASSSLTGVQPQHF
- | TRBJ2-7 | TRBD1 | 14 | TRBV27 | TGTGCCAGCGGATCCGGGACAGGAAAGTACGAGCAGTACTTC | CASGSGTGKYEQYF
- | TRBJ2-7 | - | 14 | TRBV7-9 | TGTGCCAGCAGCTTCGGACAACCCGCCTACGAGCAGTACTTC | CASSFGQPAYEQYF
- | TRBJ2-7 | TRBD2 | 14 | TRBV27 | TGTGCCAGCAGGAAGACTAGCGGTCACTACGAGCAGTACTTC | CASRKTSGHYEQYF
- | TRBJ2-1 | TRBD2 | 15 | TRBV2 | TGTGCCAGCAAAGTTAGCGGGAATTCCTACAATGAGCAGTTCTTC | CASKVSGNSYNEQFF
- | TRBJ2-7 | - | 14 | TRBV30 | TGTGCCTGGAGAGAATATGTGAGCTCCTACGAGCAGTACTTC | CAWREYVSSYEQYF
few | TRBJ2-1 | - | 14 | TRBV6-5 | TGTGCCAGCAGTTACACATCTAGGAGGAATGAGCAGTTCTTC | CASSYTSRRNEQFF
- | TRBJ1-5 | - | 14 | TRBV5-1 | TGCGCCAGCAGCTTGGGCAGGAGCAATCAGCCCCAGCATTTT | CASSLGRSNQPQHF
- | TRBJ2-5 | TRBD2 | 13 | TRBV30 | TGTGCCTCAGTAGCGGGGGTAACAGGAACCCAGTACTTC | CASVAGVTGTQYF
- | TRBJ1-1 | - | 17 | TRBV13 | TGTGCCAGCAGCCCCCGGGGGAGGGGGGCGCCGGGCACTGAAGCTTTCTTT | CASSPRGRGAPGTEAFF
- | TRBJ2-6 | TRBD1 | 19 | TRBV7-9 | TGTGCCAGCAGCCACCATCGGGACAGGGCACCCTCTGGGGCCAACGTCCTGACTTTC | CASSHHRDRAPSGANVLTF
- | TRBJ2-1 | - | 16 | TRBV2 | TGTGCCAGCAGTGAACGAGGCGGTCTCTCCTACAATGAGCAGTTCTTC | CASSERGGLSYNEQFF
- | TRBJ1-4 | TRBD1 | 16 | TRBV6-1 | TGTGCCAGCAGTGAAGGCTTCGGGAGGGGGCACGAAAAACTGTTTTTT | CASSEGFGRGHEKLFF
- | TRBJ2-7 | TRBD2 | 17 | TRBV30 | TGTGCCTGGAGGTCGGCTAGCGGGAGAGGTTCGACCTACGAGCAGTACTTC | CAWRSASGRGSTYEQYF
- | TRBJ2-1 | TRBD2 | 15 | TRBV7-3 | TGTGCCAGCAGCTCTCAGCGGGATGGCCTTAATGAGCAGTTCTTC | CASSSQRDGLNEQFF
- | TRBJ2-7 | - | 13 | TRBV6-1 | TGTGCCAGCAGGAAGTACCAGTCCTACGAGCAGTACTTC | CASRKYQSYEQYF
- | TRBJ2-1 | - | 14 | TRBV7-2 | TGTGCCAGCACCGTTTCATGGGCTCGGAATGAGCAGTTCTTC | CASTVSWARNEQFF
- | TRBJ2-7 | TRBD2 | 19 | TRBV2 | TGTGCCAGCAGTGAAGCGCTGCGTACCGCGAGGACTAGCGGATTAGAGCAGTACTTC | CASSEALRTARTSGLEQYF
once | TRBJ2-2 | TRBD2 | 16 | TRBV7-9 | TGTGCCAGCAGCCCGCCGGGGGGGCGGTATTCCGGGGAGCTGTTTTTT | CASSPPGGRYSGELFF
few | TRBJ2-7 | - | 12 | TRBV19 | TGTGCCAGTAGTCCCCGAGAAGATGAGCAGTACTTC | CASSPREDEQYF
- | TRBJ1-6 | - | 12 | TRBV6-5 | TGTGCCAGCAGCAACCCCAGTTCACCCCTCCACTTT | CASSNPSSPLHF
- | TRBJ2-5 | TRBD1 | 13 | TRBV7-6 | TGTGCCAGCAGCCTAACAGGGGGAGGGACCCAGTACTTC | CASSLTGGGTQYF
- | TRBJ2-5 | TRBD2 | 17 | TRBV4-1 | TGCGCCAGCAGCCAAGATCGAGGGCAGCGGGAGAGGGAGACCCAGTACTTC | CASSQDRGQRERETQYF
- | TRBJ2-4 | - | 11 | TRBV20-1 | TGCAGTGCTAGAGTGGGGCCGGGTCAGTACTTC | CSARVGPGQYF
- | TRBJ2-2 | - | 19 | TRBV4-2 | TGTGCCAGCAGCCGAAGGGTCCCCGTTGGGTCGGGAGACCCCGGGGAGCTGTTTTTT | CASSRRVPVGSGDPGELFF
- | TRBJ1-1 | - | 14 | TRBV5-1 | TGCGCCAGCAGCTGGGGAGGGGGGGCCGCGGAAGCTTTCTTT | CASSWGGGAAEAFF
few | TRBJ2-2 | TRBD1 | 17 | TRBV4-1 | TGCGCCAGCAGCGAAGGACAGGGGGCTATCAGGGCCGGGGAGCTGTTTTTT | CASSEGQGAIRAGELFF
- | TRBJ2-2 | - | 15 | TRBV5-1 | TGCGCCAGCAGCTTGCCGGACATCCGCACCGGGGAGCTGTTTTTT | CASSLPDIRTGELFF
- | TRBJ1-1 | TRBD1 | 15 | TRBV7-2 | TGTGCCAGCAGCCTGACACAGGGGTGGTACACTGAAGCTTTCTTT | CASSLTQGWYTEAFF